This T cell receptor beta chain was captured by sequencing in a study of cytomegalovirus exposure and HLA in healthy donors. The V gene's germline CDR1 is MGHRA and CDR2 YSYEKL. With 4 bases removed from V and 0 bases from J, the gap between germline ends came to 11 bases. The CDR3 loop spans 15 amino acids. Healthy people donating bone marrow made up the donors. In the PCR, 60 Vbeta and 13 Jbeta primers were used. TCRdb keeps only in-frame clones here, not all; method: immunoSEQ multiplex PCR. The data hold about 130,000 clones, with around four fifths observed a single time. This clone was seen a few times.

The TCR originated in a woman in her 40s in good health and CMV-seropositive. The sample taken for sequencing was PBMCs. The chain combines TRBV4-1 with TRBJ2-3; D may be TRBD1 (5 bases). The CDR3 nucleotides are TGCGCCAGCAGCCGCCAGGGAATAAGCACAGATACGCAGTATTTT. It codes for CASSRQGISTDTQYF.